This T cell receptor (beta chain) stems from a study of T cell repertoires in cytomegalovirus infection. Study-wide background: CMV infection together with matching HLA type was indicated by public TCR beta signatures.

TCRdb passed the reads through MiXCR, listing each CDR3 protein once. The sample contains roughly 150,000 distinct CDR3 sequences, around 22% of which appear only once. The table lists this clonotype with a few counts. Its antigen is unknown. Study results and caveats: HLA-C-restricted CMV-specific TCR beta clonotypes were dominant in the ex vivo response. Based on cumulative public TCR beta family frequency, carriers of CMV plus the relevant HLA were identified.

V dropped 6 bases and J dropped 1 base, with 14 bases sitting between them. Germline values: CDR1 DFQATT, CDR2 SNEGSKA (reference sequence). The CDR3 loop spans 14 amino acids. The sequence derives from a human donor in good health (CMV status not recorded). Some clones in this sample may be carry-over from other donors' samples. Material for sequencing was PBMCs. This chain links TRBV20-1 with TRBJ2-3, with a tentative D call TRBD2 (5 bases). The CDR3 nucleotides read TGCAGTGCCATACCGGGAATGGGCACAGATACGCAGTATTTT. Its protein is CSAIPGMGTDTQYF.